This T cell receptor (beta chain) was identified in a study of tumor-infiltrating lymphocytes in oesophageal squamous cell carcinoma. From the PCR reads, TCRdb called clonotypes with MiXCR, one entry per CDR3 protein. The sample consists of about 13,000 distinct CDR3 sequences, approximately 58% of them appearing once. The CDR3 covers 15 residues. Trimming took off 1 base at V and 9 bases at J, with 18 bases between the two ends. CDR1 and CDR2 from the germline V gene are SGHTA and FQGNSA. The chain joins TRBV7-2 to TRBJ1-1; TRBD1 might be the D (6 bases). The sample comprised esophageal tumor tissue. This receptor was identified in a male donor with esophageal squamous cell carcinoma. The CDR3 loop reads CASSLDRAQRPKAFF. DNA for the CDR3: TGTGCCAGCAGCTTAGACAGGGCCCAACGCCCCAAAGCTTTCTTT.